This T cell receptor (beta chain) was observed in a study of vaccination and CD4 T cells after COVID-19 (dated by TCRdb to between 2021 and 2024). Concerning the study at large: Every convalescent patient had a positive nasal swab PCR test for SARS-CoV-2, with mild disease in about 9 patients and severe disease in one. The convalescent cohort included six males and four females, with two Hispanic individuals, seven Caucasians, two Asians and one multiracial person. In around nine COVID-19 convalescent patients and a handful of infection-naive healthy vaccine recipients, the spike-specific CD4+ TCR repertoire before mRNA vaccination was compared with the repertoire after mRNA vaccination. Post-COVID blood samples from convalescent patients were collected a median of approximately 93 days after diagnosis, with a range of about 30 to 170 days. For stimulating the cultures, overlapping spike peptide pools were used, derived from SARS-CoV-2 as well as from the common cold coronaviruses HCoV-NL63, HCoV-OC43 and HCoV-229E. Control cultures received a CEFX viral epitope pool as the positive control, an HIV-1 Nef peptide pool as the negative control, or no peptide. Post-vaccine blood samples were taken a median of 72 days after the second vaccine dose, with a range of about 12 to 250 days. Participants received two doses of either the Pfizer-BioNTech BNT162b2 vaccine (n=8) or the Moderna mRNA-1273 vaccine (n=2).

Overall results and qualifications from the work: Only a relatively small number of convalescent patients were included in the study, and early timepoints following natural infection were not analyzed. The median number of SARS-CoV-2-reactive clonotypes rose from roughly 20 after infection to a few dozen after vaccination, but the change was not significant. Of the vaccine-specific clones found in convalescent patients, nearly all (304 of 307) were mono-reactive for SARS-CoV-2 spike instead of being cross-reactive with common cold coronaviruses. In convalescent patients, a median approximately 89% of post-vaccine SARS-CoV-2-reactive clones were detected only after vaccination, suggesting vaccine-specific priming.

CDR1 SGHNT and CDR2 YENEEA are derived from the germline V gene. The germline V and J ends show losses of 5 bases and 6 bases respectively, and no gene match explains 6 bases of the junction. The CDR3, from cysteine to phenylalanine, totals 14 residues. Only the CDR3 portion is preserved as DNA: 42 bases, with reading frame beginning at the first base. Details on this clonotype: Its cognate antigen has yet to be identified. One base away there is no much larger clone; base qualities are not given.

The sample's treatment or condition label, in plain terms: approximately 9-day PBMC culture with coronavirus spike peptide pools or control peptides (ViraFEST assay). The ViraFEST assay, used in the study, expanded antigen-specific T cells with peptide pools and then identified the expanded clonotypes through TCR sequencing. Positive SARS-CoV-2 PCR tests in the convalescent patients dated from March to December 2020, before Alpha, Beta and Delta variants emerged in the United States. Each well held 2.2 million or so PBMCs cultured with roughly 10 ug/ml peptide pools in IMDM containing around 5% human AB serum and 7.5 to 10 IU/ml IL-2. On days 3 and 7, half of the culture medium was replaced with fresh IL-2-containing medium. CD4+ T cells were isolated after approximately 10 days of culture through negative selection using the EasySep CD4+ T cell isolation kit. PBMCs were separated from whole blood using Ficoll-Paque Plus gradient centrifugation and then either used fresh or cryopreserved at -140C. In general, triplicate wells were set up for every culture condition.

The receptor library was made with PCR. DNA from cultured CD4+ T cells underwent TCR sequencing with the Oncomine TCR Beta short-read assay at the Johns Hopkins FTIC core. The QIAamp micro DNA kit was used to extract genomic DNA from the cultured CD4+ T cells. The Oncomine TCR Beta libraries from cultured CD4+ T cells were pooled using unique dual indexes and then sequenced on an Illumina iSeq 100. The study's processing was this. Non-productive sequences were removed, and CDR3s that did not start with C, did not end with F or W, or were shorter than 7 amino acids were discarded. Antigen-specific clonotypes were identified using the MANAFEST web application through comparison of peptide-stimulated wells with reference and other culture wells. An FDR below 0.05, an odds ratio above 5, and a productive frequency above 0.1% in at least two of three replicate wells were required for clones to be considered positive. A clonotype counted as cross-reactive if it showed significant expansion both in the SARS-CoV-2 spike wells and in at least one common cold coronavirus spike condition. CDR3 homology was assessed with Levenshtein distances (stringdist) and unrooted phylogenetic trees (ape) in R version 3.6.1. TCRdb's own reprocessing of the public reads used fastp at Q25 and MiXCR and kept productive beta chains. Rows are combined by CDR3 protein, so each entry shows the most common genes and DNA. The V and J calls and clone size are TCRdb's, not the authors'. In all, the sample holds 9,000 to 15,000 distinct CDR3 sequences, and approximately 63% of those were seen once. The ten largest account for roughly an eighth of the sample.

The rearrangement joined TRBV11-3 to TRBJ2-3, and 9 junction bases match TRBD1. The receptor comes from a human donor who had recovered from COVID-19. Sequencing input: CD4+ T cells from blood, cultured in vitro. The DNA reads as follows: TGTGCCAGCAGCCCACGACAGGGGGTGGATACGCAGTATTTT. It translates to CASSPRQGVDTQYF.